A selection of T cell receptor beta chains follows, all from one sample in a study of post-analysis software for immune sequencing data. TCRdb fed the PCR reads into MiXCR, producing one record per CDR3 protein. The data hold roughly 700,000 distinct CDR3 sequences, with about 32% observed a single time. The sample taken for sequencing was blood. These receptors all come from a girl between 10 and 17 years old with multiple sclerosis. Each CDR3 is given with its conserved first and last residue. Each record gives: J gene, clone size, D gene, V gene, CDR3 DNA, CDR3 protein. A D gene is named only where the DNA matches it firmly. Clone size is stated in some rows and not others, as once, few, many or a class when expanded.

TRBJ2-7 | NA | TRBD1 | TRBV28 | TGTGCCAGCAGTTTAAGGTTTGGTCGGGAAAGACAGGGGGCCTACGAGCAGTACTTC | CASSLRFGRERQGAYEQYF
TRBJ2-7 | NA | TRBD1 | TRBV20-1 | TGCAGTGCTAGAGGGGACAGGCTAGGGGAGCAGTACTTC | CSARGDRLGEQYF
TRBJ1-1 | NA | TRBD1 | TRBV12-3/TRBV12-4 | TGTGCCAGCAGCCGAACGACAGGGGGCTTAACTGAAGCTTTCTTT | CASSRTTGGLTEAFF
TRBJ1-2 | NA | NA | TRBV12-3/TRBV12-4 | TGTGCCAGCAGTTTTCGGGTTAACTATGGCTACACCTTC | CASSFRVNYGYTF
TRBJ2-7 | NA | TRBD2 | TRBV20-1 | TGCAGTGCAAAGAGGCTAGCGGGTTTTCACGAGCAGTACTTC | CSAKRLAGFHEQYF
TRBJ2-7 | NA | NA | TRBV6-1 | TGTGCCAGCACCGAGACAGGCTTATCCTACGAGCAGTACTTC | CASTETGLSYEQYF
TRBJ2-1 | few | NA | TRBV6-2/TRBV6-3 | TGTGCCAGCAGTTACAATTTAAAGGTCCCTACCCCGTACAATGAGCAGTTCTTC | CASSYNLKVPTPYNEQFF
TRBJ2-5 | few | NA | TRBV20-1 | TGCAGTGCTAGTGCGGGAATGGAGACCCAGTACTTC | CSASAGMETQYF
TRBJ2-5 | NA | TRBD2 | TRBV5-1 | TGCGCCAGCAGCCGCCGGAGCGGGGGAGTCCAAGAGACCCAGTACTTC | CASSRRSGGVQETQYF
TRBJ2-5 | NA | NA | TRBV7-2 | TGTGCCAGCAGCTTAGGGCGGGCAATTACGGGGACCCAGTACTTC | CASSLGRAITGTQYF
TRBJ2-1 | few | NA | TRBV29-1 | TGCAGCGTTGCGAGGGGAGCCTACAATGAGCAGTTCTTC | CSVARGAYNEQFF
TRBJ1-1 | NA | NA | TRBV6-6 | TGTGCCAGCAGTTACTCTTCCGAGACGGGAACTGAAGCTTTCTTT | CASSYSSETGTEAFF
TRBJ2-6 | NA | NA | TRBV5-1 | TGCGCCAGCAGCCCTCGGACGGAATACTCTGGGGCCAACGTCCTGACTTTC | CASSPRTEYSGANVLTF
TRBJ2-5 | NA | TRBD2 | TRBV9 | TGTGTCAGCAGCGTAGAGGGCGGGGGGCTACAAGAGACCCAGTACTTC | CVSSVEGGGLQETQYF
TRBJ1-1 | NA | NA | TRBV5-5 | TGTGCCAGCAGCTTGGTATGGGGTTGGACTGAAGCTTTCTTT | CASSLVWGWTEAFF
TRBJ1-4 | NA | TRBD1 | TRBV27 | TGTGCCAGCAGTTTATTCACAGGGGAGGCTAATGAAAAACTGTTTTTT | CASSLFTGEANEKLFF
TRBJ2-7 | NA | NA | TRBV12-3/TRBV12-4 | TGTGCCAGCAGTTTAGTGGTTTGGGGATCCTACGAGCAGTACTTC | CASSLVVWGSYEQYF
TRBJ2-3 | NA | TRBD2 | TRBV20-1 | TGCAGTGCTCAGATCGGGGGGGGCACAGATACGCAGTATTTT | CSAQIGGGTDTQYF
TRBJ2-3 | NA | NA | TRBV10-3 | TGTGCCATCGGGCCCGGTGTTGGAGATACGCAGTATTTT | CAIGPGVGDTQYF
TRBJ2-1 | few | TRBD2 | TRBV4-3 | TGCGCCAGCAGCCAAGAGATAGTAGCGGGAGTCTACAATGAGCAGTTCTTC | CASSQEIVAGVYNEQFF
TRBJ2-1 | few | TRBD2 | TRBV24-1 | TGTGCCACCAGTGATCCCGCGACTAGCGGGGGCTACAATGAGCAGTTCTTC | CATSDPATSGGYNEQFF
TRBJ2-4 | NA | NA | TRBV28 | TGTGCCAGCAGTTCCCCGGATGGGCGGGCCTACAATGAGCAGTACTTC | CASSSPDGRAYNEQYF
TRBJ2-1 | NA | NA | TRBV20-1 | TGCAGTGCTAGAGGGGGGAGCGACAATGAGCAGTTCTTC | CSARGGSDNEQFF
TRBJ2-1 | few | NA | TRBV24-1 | TGTGCCACCAGTGATTTGGGTAGCGGCGGATACAATGAGCAGTTCTTC | CATSDLGSGGYNEQFF
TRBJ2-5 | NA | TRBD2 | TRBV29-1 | TGCAGCTCCTTACCGGGACTAGGACAAGAGACCCAGTACTTC | CSSLPGLGQETQYF
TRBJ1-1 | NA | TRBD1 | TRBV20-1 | TGCAGTGCCTTAAGCCAGGGGGCCGGTACTGAAGCTTTCTTT | CSALSQGAGTEAFF
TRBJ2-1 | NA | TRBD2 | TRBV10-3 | TGTGCCATCAACGGGAGGGCCGAGCATGAGCAGTTCTTC | CAINGRAEHEQFF
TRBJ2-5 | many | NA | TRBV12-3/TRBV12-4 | TGTGCCAGCAGTTTACCCAGCAGGGAGACCCAGTACTTC | CASSLPSRETQYF
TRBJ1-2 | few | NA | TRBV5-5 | TGTGCCAGCAGCTTGGAACAGGGTCGATATGGCTACACCTTC | CASSLEQGRYGYTF
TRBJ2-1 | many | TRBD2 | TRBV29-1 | TGCAGCGTTGAAGAATCGGCACTAGCGGGGGGTTACAATGAGCAGTTCTTC | CSVEESALAGGYNEQFF
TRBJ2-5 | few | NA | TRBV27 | TGTGCCAGCAGTCCATACAATAACCAAGAGACCCAGTACTTC | CASSPYNNQETQYF
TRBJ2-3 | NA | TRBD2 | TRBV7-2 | TGTGCCAGCAGCTCTAATCTAGCGGGGGGCACAGATACGCAGTATTTT | CASSSNLAGGTDTQYF
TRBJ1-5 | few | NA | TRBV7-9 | TGTGCCAGCAGCTTAGGCTCTCAGCACCAGCATTTT | CASSLGSQHQHF
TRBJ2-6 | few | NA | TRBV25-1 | TGTGCCAGCAGTGAACCCCTATTGGGCTCTGGGGCCAACGTCCTGACTTTC | CASSEPLLGSGANVLTF
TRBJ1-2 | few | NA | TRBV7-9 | TGTGCCAGCAGCAAGGAGGACAGCTACTATGGCTACACCTTC | CASSKEDSYYGYTF